Listed here are 15 T cell receptor beta chains from one sample, sequenced in a study of cytomegalovirus exposure and HLA in healthy donors. Both 60 Vbeta primers and 13 Jbeta primers went into the PCR. Method: immunoSEQ multiplex PCR; TCRdb's copy keeps in-frame clones and lacks some. The data show over 130,000 clones, 70% to 85% seen once. The sample consisted of PBMCs. The receptors here all came from a man aged 25 to 40 in good health and CMV-seropositive.

The CDR3 region has the DNA TGTGCCACCGTCCCGGGGGGCCCTGGAAACACCATATATTTT. It is translated as CATVPGGPGNTIYF. The chain has TRBV6-1 and TRBJ1-3, with D perhaps TRBD1 (6 bases). Trimming shortened V by 10 bases and J by 2 bases, and 15 bases separated the two germline ends. This CDR3 comprises 14 residues. Germline V lookup: CDR1 MNHNS, CDR2 SASEGT.

This chain uses TRBV5-1 with TRBJ2-1; 11 bases are a match to TRBD1. The germline gives CDR1 SGHRS, CDR2 YFSETQ. CDR3 length: 17 residues. V trimming: 4 bases; J trimming: 8 bases; junction bases outside the gene matches: 14. DNA for the CDR3: TGCGCCAGCAGCCCCGGACAGGGGGCGACGGATTGGGATGAGCAGTTCTTC. Translation gives CASSPGQGATDWDEQFF.

The V gene is TRBV18, the J gene TRBJ2-3; 7 bases map to TRBD2. V was clipped by 4 bases and J by 3 bases; unmatched bases: 4. The CDR3 totals 14 residues. From germline, CDR1 is KGHSH and CDR2 LQKENI. As DNA, the CDR3 is TGTGCCAGCTCACTAGGACTAGATACAGATACGCAGTATTTT. Its translation: CASSLGLDTDTQYF.

The gene calls are TRBV2 and TRBJ1-3; no reliable D call. This CDR3 is built from 14 residues. CDR1 is SNHLY, CDR2 FYNNEI, per germline. Trimming shortened V by 1 base and J by 3 bases, and 7 bases separated the two germline ends. Here the CDR3 reads CASSEGTFGNTIYF. The CDR3 bases are TGTGCCAGCAGTGAAGGGACTTTTGGAAACACCATATATTTT. Full variable domain (missing parts from reference TRBV2 and TRBJ1-3): EPEVTQTPSHQVTQMGQEVILRCVPISNHLYFYWYRQILGQKVEFLVSFYNNEISEKSEIFDDQFSVERPDGSNFTLKIRSTKLEDSAMYFCASSEGTFGNTIYFGEGSWLTVV.

This clone was counted once. This chain connects TRBV2 to TRBJ1-6; weak D call: TRBD1 (6 bases). The CDR3 loop spans 15 amino acids. The V gene lost 4 bases and the J gene lost 4 bases, with 11 bases spanning the gap. Germline V gene data show CDR1 as SNHLY and CDR2 as FYNNEI. CDR3 sequence: CASSARGGYNSPLHF. CDR3 in DNA: TGTGCCAGCAGTGCCAGGGGCGGGTATAATTCACCCCTCCACTTT. Based on the CDR3 plus reference TRBV2 and TRBJ1-6, the full variable domain is EPEVTQTPSHQVTQMGQEVILRCVPISNHLYFYWYRQILGQKVEFLVSFYNNEISEKSEIFDDQFSVERPDGSNFTLKIRSTKLEDSAMYFCASSARGGYNSPLHFGNGTRLTVT.

The rearrangement links TRBV6-1 to TRBJ1-6; maybe TRBD1 (5 bases). Germline V CDR1 and CDR2: MNHNS, SASEGT. Trimming pared 11 bases from V and 10 bases from J, leaving 21 bases between. The CDR3 contains 14 residues. The CDR3, as DNA: TGTGCCCACCACTCCCGGGACCGGGGGTCACCCCTCCACTTT. This codes for CAHHSRDRGSPLHF.

This chain uses TRBV7-9 with TRBJ2-1; D unresolved. The CDR3 consists of 14 residues. Trimming cost V 7 bases and J 4 bases, with 14 bases left between them. Germline loops: CDR1 SEHNR, CDR2 FQNEAQ (reference sequence). The CDR3 region is CASTPPGSYNEQFF. Here the CDR3 DNA reads TGTGCCAGCACCCCCCCGGGTTCGTACAATGAGCAGTTCTTC.

This chain uses TRBV28 with TRBJ2-2; 9 bases agree with TRBD1. CDR3 length equals 17 residues. V lost 4 bases, J lost 7 bases, and 13 bases stayed unmatched. Germline V gene data show CDR1 as MDHEN and CDR2 as SYDVKM. The CDR3 loop reads CASSSAGDRESSGELFF. The CDR3 bases are TGTGCCAGCAGTTCCGCGGGGGACAGGGAGTCAAGCGGGGAGCTGTTTTTT.

The rearrangement links TRBV6-6 to TRBJ1-2; the D gene is possibly TRBD1 (6 bases). Germline values: CDR1 MNHNY, CDR2 SVGAGI (reference sequence). The CDR3 contains 13 residues. V lost 2 bases to trimming and J lost 4 bases, with 8 bases between them. CDR3 bases: TGTGCCAGCAGTTACCTGGACAGCTATGGCTACACCTTC. Its protein product is CASSYLDSYGYTF.

This clone was seen at least ten times. The rearrangement uses TRBV5-5 and TRBJ2-5; D may be TRBD1 (6 bases). Germline CDR1 is SGHKS and CDR2 is YYEKEE (reference sequence). The CDR3 is 17 residues long. V lost 4 bases, J lost 5 bases, and 24 bases lay in between. CDR3 coding DNA: TGTGCCAGCAGCACGAACTCCCAGGGGTGGGCAGCGGAGACCCAGTACTTC. This translates into CASSTNSQGWAAETQYF.

The chain is built from TRBV9 and TRBJ2-3; 9 positions match TRBD2. Germline V gene lookup returns CDR1 SGDLS and CDR2 YYNGEE. V was clipped by 4 bases and J by 2 bases; unmatched bases: 5. The CDR3 spans 15 residues. The CDR3 bases are TGTGCCAGCAGCCCGACTAGCGGCCTCACAGATACGCAGTATTTT. Its translation is CASSPTSGLTDTQYF.

The chain carries TRBV2 and TRBJ2-7; TRBD1 matches 8 bases. The CDR3 has 13 amino acids. J lost 6 bases, V lost 8 bases, and 9 bases had no gene match. Germline CDR1 is SNHLY and CDR2 is FYNNEI. The CDR3 bases are TGTGCCAGCTGGGGGGACAGGAGGGGCGAGCAGTACTTC. Its translation: CASWGDRRGEQYF.

The chain employs TRBV5-1 and TRBJ2-1; 13 bases line up with TRBD2. The length of the CDR3 is 17 residues. V trimming: 0 bases; J trimming: 5 bases; junction bases outside the gene matches: 5. Germline CDR1 and CDR2: SGHRS and YFSETQ. CDR3 loop: CASSLDGTSGDNNEQFF. The CDR3 coding sequence is TGCGCCAGCAGCTTGGATGGGACTAGCGGGGACAACAATGAGCAGTTCTTC.

The chain couples TRBV27 to TRBJ2-5; 8 bases match TRBD1. The CDR3 has 16 residues. The V gene end was trimmed by 6 bases and the J gene end by 5 bases; junction bases not matched to a gene: 14. CDR1 is MNHEY, CDR2 SMNVEV, per germline (reference sequence). CDR3 DNA: TGTGCCAGCAGAGAATTCTTCGGACAGGGAAACGAGACCCAGTACTTC. Amino acid sequence: CASREFFGQGNETQYF.

This chain uses TRBV7-2 with TRBJ1-2; perhaps TRBD1 as D (6 bases). Germline values: CDR1 SGHTA, CDR2 FQGNSA. The germline V and J ends were trimmed by 5 bases and 8 bases, with 18 bases remaining between them. The CDR3 extends over 14 amino acids. CDR3 nucleotides: TGTGCCAGCAGCCCAAGTCTAGGGGGTACGGGCTACACCTTC. As protein: CASSPSLGGTGYTF.